This T cell receptor (beta chain) is drawn from a study of T cell responses to AZD1222 COVID-19 vaccine. Whole-study results and caveats: Baseline seropositives among AZD1222 recipients totaled only five or six. Spike-specific TCR breadth and depth both grew after two AZD1222 doses. Mostly white British, mostly female donors; authors suggested clonal diversity may be underestimated. Repertoires were obtained solely post-peak T cell response.

Sequenced by immunoSEQ multiplex PCR; TCRdb stores in-frame clones only, minus some. The table shows fewer than 150,000 clones, with around nine tenths occurring only once. V was shortened by 1 base and J by 7 bases, with 11 bases between the two germline ends. The CDR3 sequence is 15 residues long. Per the germline V gene, CDR1 is MGHDK and CDR2 is SYGVNS. Regarding this clone: Its antigen is currently unknown.

This receptor was taken from an adult in good health. This sample comprised peripheral blood, obtained on day 0 of AZD1222 vaccination. This chain links TRBV25-1 with TRBJ1-6, with D perhaps matching TRBD1 (5 bases). The CDR3 sequence is CASSELGARNSPLHF. CDR3 DNA sequence: TGTGCCAGCAGTGAATTAGGGGCAAGGAATTCACCCCTCCACTTT.